This record concerns one T cell receptor (beta chain) sequence. TCRdb used MiXCR to reprocess the RT-PCR reads, holding one entry per CDR3 protein. This table holds more than 550,000 distinct CDR3 sequences, 11% found once. The entry originates in a study of response to subunit inactivated influenza vaccine. The CDR3 runs to 16 residues. Germline V gene sequence: CDR1 MNHNS, CDR2 SASEGT. V gave up 1 base and J gave up 0 bases, with 10 bases separating them. These data were also filed under a second study, of T cells expressing NK-cell markers. In that study: What made the TCR beta cDNA was 5'RACE template switching with UMIs. Beta-chain profiling covered CD3+CD56+NKG2C+, CD3+CD56+NKG2C- and CD3+CD56-NKG2C+ sorted subsets. With respect to HCMV, most of the eight sequenced donors were seropositive, and one was seronegative. The study found these clonotypes also leading the CD3+CD56-NKG2C+ fraction in four donors.

This receptor was taken from a man aged 45 to 65 who received an inactivated influenza vaccine. V and J are TRBV6-1 and TRBJ1-5; D remains unclear. The sequenced sample was PBMCs from blood, obtained on the day of vaccination. This CDR3 is CASSEGFPNSNQPQHF. DNA of the CDR3: TGTGCCAGCAGTGAAGGGTTCCCAAATAGCAATCAGCCCCAGCATTTT.